By sample fraction, the clone carrying this TCR beta chain is medium-sized. Its antigen is not known. TCR alpha and beta CDR3 regions were amplified from RNA using iRepertoire nested multiplex PCR. One-step reverse transcription and amplification started from approximately 100-400 ng of tissue mRNA or PBMC total RNA. TCRdb redid the calling of the multiplex PCR reads with MiXCR, one entry per CDR3 protein. Of over 120,000 distinct CDR3 sequences listed, about two fifths are singletons. This entry belongs to a study of glioma-infiltrating T cells. Study outcomes and limitations: Above-expected tissue-blood divergence occurred in all gliomas, most in low-grade ones.

Deletions cut 7 bases from V and 3 bases from J, with 9 bases between. The CDR3 sequence is 12 residues long. From germline, CDR1 is MDHEN and CDR2 SYDVKM. The sequenced material came from glioma tissue, nonneoplastic brain tissue, or PBMCs (not recorded which). V and J are TRBV28 and TRBJ1-1; D remains ambiguous. The clonotype originates from a human donor with low-grade glioma or glioblastoma, undergoing nonglioma brain surgery, or in good health (not recorded which). The CDR3 DNA follows: TGTGCCAGCACCACGGACGACACTGAAGCTTTCTTT. This sequence encodes CASTTDDTEAFF.